The 26 T cell receptor beta chains presented below share a single source sample, sequenced in a study of T cells in Graves' hyperthyroidism and ophthalmopathy. It was RNA transcripts that yielded the amplified TCR beta CDR3 regions. RT-PCR in the first round (using the HTBI primer set) targeted the TCR CDR3. TCRdb itself ran the multiplex PCR reads through MiXCR, one entry per CDR3 protein. The sample has roughly 510,000 distinct CDR3 sequences; about 45% are singletons. What was sequenced was peripheral blood or thyroid tissue (not recorded which). The receptor source for this set is an adult woman with Graves' disease, either hyperthyroidism or ophthalmopathy (not recorded which).

This clonotype was observed once. DNA for the CDR3: TGCGCCAGCAGCGCAGGGGGCCGGGGCACTGAAGCTTTCTTT. Translated, it gives CASSAGGRGTEAFF. V and J are TRBV5-1 and TRBJ1-1, with 8 bases that match TRBD1. Germline lookup yields CDR1 SGHRS and CDR2 YFSETQ. The J segment lost 4 bases and the V segment lost 4 bases, leaving 6 bases of the junction unmatched. This CDR3 has 14 residues. The complete variable domain, with remaining parts taken from reference TRBV5-1 and TRBJ1-1, reads KAGVTQTPRYLIKTRGQQVTLSCSPISGHRSVSWYQQTPGQGLQFLFEYFSETQRNKGNFPGRFSGRQFSNSRSEMNVSTLELGDSALYLCASSAGGRGTEAFFGQGTRLTVV.

The chain joins TRBV10-3 to TRBJ1-5, with no clear D. Germline assignment: CDR1 ENHRY and CDR2 SYGVKD. V was trimmed by 4 bases and J by 3 bases, leaving 10 bases between them. The CDR3 covers 14 residues. The CDR3 here is CAISGATNNQPQHF. The CDR3 coding sequence is TGTGCCATCAGTGGTGCCACCAACAATCAGCCCCAGCATTTT.

In this sample, this clonotype turned up a few times. V usage is TRBV2 and J usage is TRBJ1-1, with D uncertain. The ends were cut back, 4 bases at V and 11 bases at J, with 14 bases in the middle. The CDR3 length is 12 residues. In germline, CDR1 is SNHLY, CDR2 FYNNEI. The DNA for the CDR3 is TGTGCCAGCAGTGTCGAGGCGAATCAGGCTTTCTTT. Amino acids: CASSVEANQAFF.

This clonotype was seen repeatedly, ten times or more. The V call is TRBV4-2, the J call TRBJ1-1; 7 bases are shared with TRBD1. V shed 7 bases, J shed 4 bases, and the junction held 9 bases outside the gene matches. Germline CDR1 reads LGHNA; CDR2 reads YNFKEQ. The CDR3 has 14 residues. Here the CDR3 reads CASNKQGWATEAFF. In DNA form, the CDR3 reads TGTGCCAGCAACAAACAGGGGTGGGCCACTGAAGCTTTCTTT.

J is TRBJ1-6 and V is TRBV29-1, with 10 bases that match TRBD1. With 6 bases clipped from V and 6 bases from J, the junction kept 2 bases outside the gene matches. The CDR3 totals 13 residues. Germline V gene data show CDR1 as SQVTM and CDR2 as ANQGSEA. The CDR3, as DNA: TGCAGCGTAAGGACAGGGGGTAATTCACCCCTCCACTTT. This encodes CSVRTGGNSPLHF.

CDR3 amino acids: CASSPGSFRGELFF. The CDR3 bases are TGTGCCAGCTCTCCAGGAAGCTTCCGCGGGGAGCTGTTTTTT. The chain is built from TRBV7-8 and TRBJ2-2; no definite D call. The V end lost 8 bases, the J end lost 7 bases, and 17 bases lay between the germline ends. Germline values: CDR1 SGHVS, CDR2 FQNEAQ. The CDR3 sequence is 14 residues long.

A few counts support this clonotype. The genes are TRBV6-1 and TRBJ1-5; no clear D gene. The ends were cut back, 0 bases at V and 5 bases at J, with 5 bases in the middle. This CDR3 region has 13 residues. Germline CDR1 reads MNHNS; CDR2 reads SASEGT. CDR3 region: CASSEASYQPQHF. CDR3 nucleotides: TGTGCCAGCAGTGAAGCGTCATATCAGCCCCAGCATTTT.

V gene TRBV29-1 combines with J gene TRBJ2-5; the match to TRBD2 covers 11 bases. The germline gives CDR1 SQVTM, CDR2 ANQGSEA. CDR3 length equals 18 residues. The V and J ends lost 4 bases and 0 bases, in that order; junction bases with no gene match: 13. The CDR3 DNA is TGCAGCGTTGTCTCTGGGGCTAGCGGGGGGCATTACCAAGAGACCCAGTACTTC. Its protein product is CSVVSGASGGHYQETQYF.

In this sample, this clonotype turned up many times. The rearrangement joins TRBV5-1 to TRBJ2-7, with 11 bases matching TRBD2. From germline, CDR1 is SGHRS and CDR2 YFSETQ. The CDR3 covers 16 residues. Losses at the gene ends were 4 bases for V and 5 bases for J; bases not matched to a gene: 11. The CDR3 here is CASSTPLLAGANEQYF. The DNA of the CDR3 is TGCGCCAGCAGCACCCCCTTACTAGCGGGAGCCAACGAGCAGTACTTC.

V is TRBV7-3 and J is TRBJ2-7; 9 bases match TRBD1. The CDR3 is made up of 20 amino acids. Germline CDR1 SGHTA, CDR2 FQGTGA. V trimming: 5 bases; J trimming: 2 bases; junction bases outside the gene matches: 22. This CDR3 reads CASSLSPRRPGTGSPYEQYF. DNA for the CDR3: TGTGCCAGCAGCCTCTCTCCCCGACGCCCAGGGACAGGGAGTCCCTACGAGCAGTACTTC.

This clonotype was recorded many times. The DNA for the CDR3 is TGCGCCAGCAGCCAAGCGGGAGTAAGCAATCAGCCCCAGCATTTT. Translated, it gives CASSQAGVSNQPQHF. The V gene is TRBV4-1, the J gene TRBJ1-5, with no clear D. V was pared by 1 base and J by 1 base, with 8 bases between. CDR1 is MGHRA, CDR2 YSYEKL, per germline. This CDR3 region has 15 residues.

This clonotype was recorded at least ten times. The chain has TRBV10-3 and TRBJ1-5; D not resolved. Trimming cost V 3 bases and J 0 bases, with 3 bases left between them. CDR1 is ENHRY and CDR2 is SYGVKD in the germline V gene. The CDR3 covers 13 residues. The chain's CDR3 is CAISDHSNQPQHF. In DNA form, the CDR3 reads TGTGCCATCAGTGATCATAGCAATCAGCCCCAGCATTTT.

This clonotype has a count of ten or more. The chain is built from TRBV5-6 and TRBJ2-6; D gene ambiguous. CDR3 length: 16 amino acids. Germline assignment: CDR1 SGHDT and CDR2 YYEEEE. V lost 5 bases and J lost 0, with 12 bases in between. In nucleotides, the CDR3 is TGTGCCAGCAGTATTGACTTTAGCTCTGGGGCCAACGTCCTGACTTTC. Its protein product is CASSIDFSSGANVLTF.

V is TRBV20-1 and J is TRBJ1-6; 9 bases are a match to TRBD1. Unmatched junction bases numbered 14, after V lost 6 bases and J lost 8 bases. Germline-derived CDR1 and CDR2 are DFQATT and SNEGSKA (reference sequence). The CDR3 is made up of 16 amino acids. The CDR3 protein is CSAMSVQQGADSPLHF. The CDR3 DNA follows: TGCAGTGCCATGTCGGTCCAACAGGGGGCGGATTCACCCCTCCACTTT.

This chain links TRBV4-2 with TRBJ1-3; D remains unclear. This CDR3 is 16 amino acids long. Germline V gene lookup returns CDR1 LGHNA and CDR2 YNFKEQ. Trimming took 4 bases from V and 6 from J, leaving 19 bases between them. DNA of the CDR3: TGTGCCAGCAGCCCCCTAGGGCGACTCCGCGCAAACACCATATATTTT. Translated: CASSPLGRLRANTIYF.

V is TRBV25-1 and J is TRBJ1-1; D gene ambiguous. V dropped 2 bases and J dropped 5 bases, with 12 bases sitting between them. This CDR3 is 14 amino acids long. Germline V CDR1 and CDR2: MGHDK, SYGVNS. CDR3 residues: CASSEVDSVTEAFF. The CDR3, as DNA: TGTGCCAGCAGTGAAGTGGATAGCGTGACTGAAGCTTTCTTT. The full variable domain, rest sourced from reference TRBV25-1 and TRBJ1-1, is EADIYQTPRYLVIGTGKKITLECSQTMGHDKMYWYQQDPGMELHLIHYSYGVNSTEKGDLSSESTVSRIRTEHFPLTLESARPSHTSQYLCASSEVDSVTEAFFGQGTRLTVV.

The gene calls are TRBV7-3 and TRBJ2-5; TRBD2 agrees at 7 bases. The germline gives CDR1 SGHTA, CDR2 FQGTGA. V was pared by 2 bases and J by 1 base, with 7 bases of the junction left unmatched. The length of the CDR3 is 16 residues. DNA of the CDR3: TGTGCCAGCAGCTTAGGGTCTAGCGGAGTCCAAGAGACCCAGTACTTC. Its translation: CASSLGSSGVQETQYF.

This clonotype has a count of ten or more. The J gene is TRBJ1-1, the V gene TRBV10-3; TRBD1 aligns across 8 bases. Germline V lookup: CDR1 ENHRY, CDR2 SYGVKD. The CDR3 is 12 amino acids. The J segment lost 4 bases and the V segment lost 10 bases, leaving 5 bases of the junction unmatched. CDR3 amino acids: CASTGGGTEAFF. The CDR3 nucleotides read TGTGCCAGCACAGGGGGTGGCACTGAAGCTTTCTTT.

The CDR3 is CSVRLGVGQPQHF. The CDR3 nucleotides are TGCAGCGTCCGATTGGGTGTCGGTCAGCCCCAGCATTTT. The J gene is TRBJ1-5, the V gene TRBV29-1; D ambiguous. Trimming shortened V by 6 bases and J by 6 bases, and 15 bases separated the two germline ends. Germline V gives CDR1 SQVTM, CDR2 ANQGSEA. CDR3 size: 13 residues.

This clonotype was counted at least ten times. The gene calls are TRBV7-9 and TRBJ2-2; tentative D call: TRBD1 (6 bases). The CDR3 has 19 amino acids. Germline V gives CDR1 SEHNR, CDR2 FQNEAQ (reference sequence). V lost 5 bases, J lost 2 bases, and 24 bases lay in between. The chain's CDR3 is CASSLDRTLSPFNTGELFF. CDR3 coding DNA: TGTGCCAGCAGCCTTGACAGGACCCTTTCACCTTTTAACACCGGGGAGCTGTTTTTT.

About this clonotype itself: The junction differs from germline at one of its ends, possibly a read error. The V call is TRBV4-1, the J call TRBJ1-2, with D unclear. This CDR3 has 14 amino acids. Germline CDR1 reads MGHRA; CDR2 reads YSYEKL. DNA for the CDR3: TGTGCCAGCAGCCCCCCTAGCGGGGTCCGTGGCTACACCTTC. It codes for CASSPPSGVRGYTF.

This clonotype has a single count. CDR3 in DNA: TGTGCCAGCAGTCCCCGTTTTGAGGGATCCTATAATTCACCCCTCCACTTT. It translates to CASSPRFEGSYNSPLHF. The rearrangement uses TRBV6-5 and TRBJ1-6; no definite D call. This CDR3 has 17 residues. Trimming shortened V by 5 bases and J by 1 base, and 15 bases separated the two germline ends. In germline, CDR1 is MNHEY, CDR2 SVGAGI.

This clonotype was counted many times. The rearrangement links TRBV14 to TRBJ1-1, with D unresolved. The CDR3 length is 13 residues. Germline V gene lookup returns CDR1 SGHDN and CDR2 FVKESK. V was cut by 5 bases and J by 3 bases, with 10 bases left in between. CDR3 protein: CASSITRDTEAFF. The CDR3, as DNA: TGTGCCAGCAGCATAACACGGGACACTGAAGCTTTCTTT. The complete variable domain, with remaining parts taken from reference TRBV14 and TRBJ1-1, reads EAGVTQFPSHSVIEKGQTVTLRCDPISGHDNLYWYRRVMGKEIKFLLHFVKESKQDESGMPNNRFLAERTGGTYSTLKVQPAELEDSGVYFCASSITRDTEAFFGQGTRLTVV.

This clonotype was recorded at least ten times. The chain combines TRBV12-3 or TRBV12-4 with TRBJ1-5, with 7 bases fitting TRBD1. The CDR3 is made up of 14 amino acids. V lost 6 bases to trimming and J lost 10 bases; unmatched junction nucleotides: 12. DNA of the CDR3: TGTGCCAGCAGCCGACAGGGCCAAAGGAAACCCCAGCATTTT. It specifies CASSRQGQRKPQHF.

The chain uses TRBV7-9 and TRBJ1-4; D is undetermined. This CDR3 has 12 amino acids. V was cut by 4 bases and J by 11 bases, with 11 bases left in between. Germline V gene lookup returns CDR1 SEHNR and CDR2 FQNEAQ (reference sequence). The CDR3 DNA follows: TGTGCCAGCAGCTCGGACGGGAGGAAACTGTTTTTT. This translates into CASSSDGRKLFF.

The chain couples TRBV11-2 to TRBJ2-6; TRBD2 might be the D (5 bases). The V gene's germline CDR1 is SGHAT and CDR2 FQNNGV. CDR3 size: 17 residues. V lost 5 bases to trimming and J lost 0 bases, with 14 bases between them. The DNA of the CDR3 is TGTGCCAGCAGCCGCATTGTGGGGAGCTCTGGGGCCAACGTCCTGACTTTC. Translated, it gives CASSRIVGSSGANVLTF.